This is a list of T cell receptor beta chains from one sample in a study of blood T cell repertoires in COVID-19. Measured with immunoSEQ multiplex PCR; TCRdb has only the in-frame clones, and not every one. In the table there are approximately 300,000 clones, 90% of which are singletons. The sequenced sample was PBMCs or T cells enriched from blood (not recorded which). These TCRs come from a woman aged 25 to 45 who had been exposed to COVID-19. Each CDR3 is given with its conserved first and last residue. D genes are given only for firm matches. A row's size may be missing; if present it is once, few, many or a size class.

j_gene,v_gene,d_gene,len,abundance,CDR3nt,CDR3aa
TRBJ1-2,TRBV4-2,NA,15,few,TGTGCCAGCAGCCAACCAGGAAAGGCTAACTATGGCTACACCTTC,CASSQPGKANYGYTF
TRBJ1-2,TRBV19,NA,13,NA,TGTGCCAGTAGTCCAAACAGGGTCTATGGCTACACCTTC,CASSPNRVYGYTF
TRBJ1-1,TRBV6-5,TRBD1,13,NA,TGTGCCAGCTGGAGGGGGCGGTACACTGAAGCTTTCTTT,CASWRGRYTEAFF
TRBJ1-6,TRBV5-1,TRBD1,15,once,TGCGCCAGTCAAGAGGACAGGGGATCTAACATCCCCCTCCACTTT,CASQEDRGSNIPLHF
TRBJ2-5,TRBV27,TRBD1,14,NA,TGTGCCAGCAGTTTAGGGACAGGGGGAGAGACCCAGTACTTC,CASSLGTGGETQYF
TRBJ2-5,TRBV29-1,NA,13,NA,TGCAGCGTTGAAGGGTCAGACCAAGAGACCCAGTACTTC,CSVEGSDQETQYF
TRBJ2-5,TRBV4-2,NA,14,NA,TGTGCCAGCAGTAATACAGGGAATGAGGAGACCCAGTACTTC,CASSNTGNEETQYF
TRBJ1-2,TRBV13,NA,11,NA,TGTGCCAGCAGCTTTATCCGTGGCTACACCTTC,CASSFIRGYTF
TRBJ2-3,TRBV3-1/TRBV3-2,NA,13,once,TGTGCCAGCAGCCAACGACTCGCAGATACGCAGTATTTT,CASSQRLADTQYF
TRBJ1-6,TRBV5-6,TRBD1,16,once,TGTGCCAGCAGCTTGCAGACAGGGGGTCGCAATTCACCCCTCCACTTT,CASSLQTGGRNSPLHF
TRBJ2-1,TRBV5-1,NA,12,NA,TGCGCCAGCAGCTTCCCTAGCGATGAGCAGTTCTTC,CASSFPSDEQFF
TRBJ2-1,TRBV6-5,NA,16,few,TGTGCCAGCAGTTACAAGGGGGGGGCCGCCTACAATGAGCAGTTCTTC,CASSYKGGAAYNEQFF
TRBJ1-5,TRBV29-1,NA,13,NA,TGCAGCGTCAAGGACAGTTTCGATCAGCCCCAGCATTTT,CSVKDSFDQPQHF
TRBJ1-6,TRBV28,TRBD1,14,NA,TGTGCCAGCAGTTACAGGGGCGGAAATTCACCCCTCCACTTT,CASSYRGGNSPLHF
TRBJ2-7,TRBV5-5,TRBD2,16,NA,TGTGCCAGCAGCCATGACGTAGCGGGAGCTTACTACGAGCAGTACTTC,CASSHDVAGAYYEQYF
TRBJ1-1,TRBV2,TRBD1,13,NA,TGTGCCAGCAGTGACAACAGGGGAACTGAAGCTTTCTTT,CASSDNRGTEAFF
TRBJ1-2,TRBV5-1,TRBD1,16,NA,TGCGCCAGCAGCCAGGCAGGGGGTCAGGGCCTCTATGGCTACACCTTC,CASSQAGGQGLYGYTF
TRBJ1-2,TRBV5-1,NA,14,NA,TGCGCCAGCAGCTATGAAGGGGCAGGGTATGGCTACACCTTC,CASSYEGAGYGYTF
TRBJ1-1,TRBV5-1,NA,15,NA,TGCGCCAGCAGCTTGGCCGGGGGGCGAGTCACTGAAGCTTTCTTT,CASSLAGGRVTEAFF
TRBJ1-6,TRBV2,NA,16,NA,TGTGCCAGCAGTTGGGGGACACTCTCACCAGGCTCACCCCTCCACTTT,CASSWGTLSPGSPLHF
TRBJ1-2,TRBV7-9,NA,12,NA,TGTGCCAGCGACCAAGGGGGGGTAGGCTACACCTTC,CASDQGGVGYTF
TRBJ1-2,TRBV6-1,TRBD1,17,NA,TGTGCCAGCAGTGCCGACAGGGGGAGTAGAAGGACCTATGGCTACACCTTC,CASSADRGSRRTYGYTF